The 13 T cell receptor beta chains in this list originate from one sample, sequenced in a study of Graves' ophthalmopathy and Graves' hyperthyroidism (dated by TCRdb to the late 2010s). Data came from an Illumina HiSeq 2000. For repertoire sequencing, the TCR beta CDR3 regions were amplified from RNA transcripts. The first round of RT-PCR was done with HTBI primers and the Qiagen OneStep RT-PCR kit, and was followed by a second round of multiplex PCR, then size selection and purification. TCRdb reprocessing: public reads trimmed at Q25 with fastp, clones called with MiXCR, in-frame beta chains kept. Rows matching on CDR3 protein sequence are summarized as one entry with the most common DNA and genes. This sample is represented by a few hundred thousand distinct CDR3 sequences; 39% of them were singletons. Roughly 4% of the sample rests with the top ten. Sequencing used peripheral blood or thyroid tissue (not recorded which). These TCRs come from an adult man with Graves' hyperthyroidism.

This clonotype was counted ten times or more. The J gene is TRBJ2-5, the V gene TRBV7-9; 8 bases line up with TRBD2. This CDR3 contains 17 residues. Per the germline V gene, CDR1 is SEHNR and CDR2 is FQNEAQ (reference sequence). Losses at the gene ends were 0 bases for V and 5 bases for J; bases not matched to a gene: 11. CDR3 nucleotides: TGTGCCAGCAGCTTAGCTTCGAGCGGGAGTTGGAGGGAGACCCAGTACTTC. This sequence encodes CASSLASSGSWRETQYF.

For this clonotype: A read error may account for a junction end that differs from germline. The rearrangement joins TRBV6-6 to TRBJ1-5, with D possibly being TRBD1 (6 bases). This CDR3 comprises 12 residues. CDR1 is MNHNY, CDR2 SVGAGI, per germline (reference sequence). The CDR3 bases are TGTGCCAGCAGCGAGGGGGATCAGCTCCAGCATTTT. Protein sequence: CASSEGDQLQHF.

V usage is TRBV9 and J usage is TRBJ1-2, with 9 bases that match TRBD1. The CDR3 sequence is 13 residues long. Germline values: CDR1 SGDLS, CDR2 YYNGEE. Unmatched junction bases numbered 5, after V lost 3 bases and J lost 8 bases. The CDR3 DNA is TGTGCCAGCAGCGCCGGGACAGGGATCGGCTACACCTTC. Protein sequence: CASSAGTGIGYTF.

The chain carries TRBV28 and TRBJ1-6; D may be TRBD1 (5 bases). Germline V gives CDR1 MDHEN, CDR2 SYDVKM. CDR3 length: 16 amino acids. Trimming cost V 5 bases and J 7 bases, with 18 bases left between them. The CDR3 DNA follows: TGTGCCAGCAGTCTCGGGGGGACGCTGACGAATTCACCCCTCCACTTT. It yields the protein CASSLGGTLTNSPLHF.

This clonotype was counted ten times or more. J is TRBJ2-7 and V is TRBV12-3 or TRBV12-4; 10 bases are shared with TRBD2. V was pared by 4 bases and J by 7 bases, with 7 bases of the junction left unmatched. The CDR3 is 14 residues long. CDR3 bases: TGTGCCAGCAGTTCTAGCGGGAGAACGGGGGAGCAGTACTTC. Its protein product is CASSSSGRTGEQYF.

For this clonotype: A much larger clone differs from this one at a single base, so this may be a read error. This CDR3 reads CSVQGQGSRETQCF. CDR3 coding DNA: TGCAGCGTCCAAGGACAGGGGAGTAGGGAGACCCAGTGCTTC. V is TRBV29-1 and J is TRBJ2-5, with 9 bases identical to TRBD1. Germline CDR1 SQVTM, CDR2 ANQGSEA. This CDR3 region has 14 residues. The full variable domain, its missing parts supplied by reference TRBV29-1 and TRBJ2-5, is SAVISQKPSRDICQRGTSLTIQCQVDSQVTMMFWYRQQPGQSLTLIATANQGSEATYESGFVIDKFPISRPNLTFSTLTVSNMSPEDSSIYLCSVQGQGSRETQCFGPGTRLLVL.

This clonotype occurred a few times. The chain links TRBV19 to TRBJ1-5, with D unresolved. Trimming removed 4 bases from V and 3 bases from J, with 10 bases in between. Germline loops: CDR1 LNHDA, CDR2 SQIVND (reference sequence). This CDR3 has 14 residues. The CDR3 loop is CASSRGRDNQPQHF. DNA for the CDR3: TGTGCCAGTAGTAGAGGACGGGACAATCAGCCCCAGCATTTT.

J is TRBJ2-7 and V is TRBV15; 8 bases are a match to TRBD1. The CDR3 loop spans 14 amino acids. Germline-derived CDR1 and CDR2 are LNHNV and YYDKDF (reference sequence). Trimming at V came to 5 bases and at J to 2 bases, leaving 5 bases not matched to a gene. CDR3 sequence reads: CATSVQGATYEQYF. As DNA, the CDR3 is TGTGCCACCAGCGTTCAGGGGGCCACCTACGAGCAGTACTTC.

This clonotype was detected ten times or more. The chain links TRBV2 to TRBJ1-6; D perhaps matches TRBD1 (5 bases). Per the germline V gene, CDR1 is SNHLY and CDR2 is FYNNEI. The CDR3 totals 12 residues. Trimming took 8 bases from V and 9 from J, leaving 11 bases between them. In DNA, the CDR3 is TGTGCCAGCGGACGACAGCCTTCACCCCTCCACTTT. Translating it yields CASGRQPSPLHF.

The chain links TRBV10-2 to TRBJ2-6, with 10 bases that match TRBD2. The germline V gene has CDR1 WSHSY and CDR2 SAAADI. With V trimmed by 6 bases and J by 2 bases, 10 bases remained unmatched. CDR3 size: 18 residues. The CDR3 DNA reads TGCGCCAGCAGGCTAGCGGGAGTGGAAGGACCTGGGGCCAACGTCCTGACTTTC. As protein: CASRLAGVEGPGANVLTF.

The rearrangement links TRBV12-3 or TRBV12-4 to TRBJ2-2; TRBD2 agrees at 9 bases. Germline trimming cut 6 bases from V and 1 base from J; bases unmatched to any gene: 9. The CDR3 runs to 17 residues. The CDR3: CASSRLVAGENTGELFF. In DNA, the CDR3 is TGTGCCAGCAGCCGCTTAGTAGCGGGAGAGAACACCGGGGAGCTGTTTTTT.

This clonotype came up many times. The chain has TRBV12-3 or TRBV12-4 and TRBJ1-5; D call uncertain. V was shortened by 3 bases and J by 7 bases, with 13 bases between the two germline ends. This CDR3 comprises 14 residues. CDR3 sequence reads: CASSFAGRWQPQHF. CDR3 nucleotides: TGTGCCAGCAGTTTCGCTGGGCGCTGGCAGCCCCAGCATTTT.

This clonotype was observed many times. The genes are TRBV6-5 and TRBJ2-7; 7 bases agree with TRBD1. Per germline, CDR1 MNHEY and CDR2 SVGAGI. Unmatched junction bases numbered 12, after V lost 4 bases and J lost 3 bases. The CDR3 has 16 residues. CDR3 sequence (DNA): TGTGCCAGCAGTTCCGACAGGGACCGCCACCACTACGAGCAGTACTTC. This sequence encodes CASSSDRDRHHYEQYF.